Shown below are 3 T cell receptor beta chains from a single sample sequenced in a study of T cell repertoires in cytomegalovirus infection. No antigen has been identified for these receptors. One entry per CDR3 protein, called by TCRdb with MiXCR from the reads. The sample has about 700,000 distinct CDR3 sequences; roughly 36% are singletons. Sequenced material: cultured PBMCs, taken from culture after CMV antigen stimulation. The receptors derive from a human donor in good health (CMV status not recorded). Some clones in this sample may be carry-over from other donors' samples.

This clonotype was recorded a few times. This chain links TRBV6-1 with TRBJ2-7; 9 bases map to TRBD1. Germline CDR1 is MNHNS and CDR2 is SASEGT. V trimming: 1 base; J trimming: 6 bases; junction bases outside the gene matches: 10. The CDR3 has 16 amino acids. CDR3 amino acids: CASSEGPPGQGSEQYF. CDR3 nucleotide sequence: TGTGCCAGCAGTGAAGGTCCCCCCGGACAGGGGAGCGAGCAGTACTTC.

The chain has TRBV18 and TRBJ2-7; D gene unclear. Germline V gives CDR1 KGHSH, CDR2 LQKENI. Trimming removed 2 bases from V and 2 bases from J, with 10 bases in between. The CDR3 covers 14 residues. The CDR3 region has the DNA TGTGCCAGCTCACCAGGCCAGCTAACCTACGAGCAGTACTTC. It is translated as CASSPGQLTYEQYF.

This clonotype has just a few counts. V gene TRBV4-3 combines with J gene TRBJ2-5; 10 nucleotides agree with TRBD1. The ends lost 3 bases at V and 3 bases at J; junction bases unmatched: 7. The germline gives CDR1 LGHNA, CDR2 YSLEER. The CDR3 spans 16 residues. The CDR3 sequence: CASSQHTGTGEETQYF. CDR3 coding DNA: TGCGCCAGCAGCCAGCATACCGGGACAGGGGAAGAGACCCAGTACTTC.